This T cell receptor (beta chain) originates from a study of CD8 T cells in Susac syndrome. CDR3 length: 13 residues. Germline loops: CDR1 ENHRY, CDR2 SYGVKD. With 7 bases clipped from V and 6 bases from J, the junction kept 7 bases outside the gene matches. This clonotype appeared once. A quantity of roughly 0.5 to 1 ug RNA underwent reverse transcription using random hexamers. Across 54 Vbeta and 13 Jbeta, TCR beta CDR3 was amplified with immunoSEQ multiplex PCR. TCRdb analysed the immunoSEQ multiplex PCR reads with MiXCR anew, one entry per CDR3 protein. The sample comprises almost 450,000 distinct CDR3 sequences, around 83% of which are singletons, and about 0.12% rests with the top ten. Sequencing targeted TCR beta in T cells from blood (CD8+ and CD4+).

This sequence was found in a human donor with multiple sclerosis. Sequencing was done on a sample of CD8+ T cells from PBMCs. This chain links TRBV10-3 with TRBJ1-1; 8 bases are a match to TRBD1. CDR3 nucleotide sequence: TGTGCCATCATGGACGGACAGGGTGCTGAAGCTTTCTTT. Translating it yields CAIMDGQGAEAFF.